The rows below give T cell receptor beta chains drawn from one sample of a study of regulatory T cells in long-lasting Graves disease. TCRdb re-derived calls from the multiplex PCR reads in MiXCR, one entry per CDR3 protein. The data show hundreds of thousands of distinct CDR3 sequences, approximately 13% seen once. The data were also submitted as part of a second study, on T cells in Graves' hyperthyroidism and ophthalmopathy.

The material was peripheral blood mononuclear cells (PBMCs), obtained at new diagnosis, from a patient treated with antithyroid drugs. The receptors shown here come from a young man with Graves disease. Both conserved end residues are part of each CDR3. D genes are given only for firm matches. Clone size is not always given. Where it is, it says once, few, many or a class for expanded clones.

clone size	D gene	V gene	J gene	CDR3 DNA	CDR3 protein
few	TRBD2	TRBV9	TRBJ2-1	TGTGCCAGCAGCGTAGCAAATAGCGGGACTAATGAGCAGTTCTTC	CASSVANSGTNEQFF
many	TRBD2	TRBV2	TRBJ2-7	TGTGCCAGCATGCTTCCGGGACTAGGGGTCTACGAGCAGTACTTC	CASMLPGLGVYEQYF
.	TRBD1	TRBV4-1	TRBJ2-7	TGCGCCAGCAGCCAAGGGACAGGGCCTATCTACGAGCAGTACTTC	CASSQGTGPIYEQYF
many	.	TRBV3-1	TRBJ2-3	TGTGCCAGCCGTGGCGGAGTGGGAGATACGCAGTATTTT	CASRGGVGDTQYF
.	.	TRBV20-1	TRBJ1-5	TGCAGTGCTGGTGCCCTGGAGGCCCAGCATTTT	CSAGALEAQHF
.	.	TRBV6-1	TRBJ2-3	TGTGCCAGCAGTGAACAAGAGGGGCTGGGCACAGATACGCAGTATTTT	CASSEQEGLGTDTQYF
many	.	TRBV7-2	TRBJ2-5	TGTGCCAGCAGCTTATCCAGCGGTCTCTCAGAGACCCAGTACTTC	CASSLSSGLSETQYF
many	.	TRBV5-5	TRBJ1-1	TGTGCCAGCATCGAACGGACAGCTCACACTGAAGCTTTCTTT	CASIERTAHTEAFF
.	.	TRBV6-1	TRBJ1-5	TGTGCCAGCAGTCGCGGGCCTCTCGTGGGCAATCAGCCCCAGCATTTT	CASSRGPLVGNQPQHF
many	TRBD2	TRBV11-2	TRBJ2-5	TGTGCCAGCAGCGGACCAGCGGGAGGTACGCGAGAGACCCAGTACTTC	CASSGPAGGTRETQYF
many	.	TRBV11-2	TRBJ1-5	TGTGCCAGCAGTCAGAGGGATCAGCCCCAGCATTTT	CASSQRDQPQHF
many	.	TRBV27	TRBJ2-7	TGTGCCAGCAGTAGACTAGTAGGGTCCTACGAGCAGTACTTC	CASSRLVGSYEQYF
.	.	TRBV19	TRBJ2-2	TGTGCCAGTAGTATGGTGTCGGGCGCCGGGGAGCTGTTTTTT	CASSMVSGAGELFF
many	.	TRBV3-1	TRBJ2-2	TGTGCCAGCAGCCAAGATGCCACCGGGGAGCTGTTTTTT	CASSQDATGELFF
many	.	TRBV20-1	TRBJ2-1	TGCAGTGCTAGGGCCCCCAGTCCGGGGTCCTACAATGAGCAGTTCTTC	CSARAPSPGSYNEQFF
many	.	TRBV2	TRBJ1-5	TGTGCCAGCAGGCGCAGCTCCAATCAGCCCCAGCATTTT	CASRRSSNQPQHF
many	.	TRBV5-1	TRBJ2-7	TGCGCCAGCAGTCTAAGCGGGCGCTTATCCTACGAGCAGTACTTC	CASSLSGRLSYEQYF
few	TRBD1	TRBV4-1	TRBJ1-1	TGCGCCAGCAGCCAACCTGGACAGGGCTTGAACACTGAAGCTTTCTTT	CASSQPGQGLNTEAFF
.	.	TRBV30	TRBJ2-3	TGTGCCTGGAGTGTAGGGCTAGCCTCCACAGATACGCAGTATTTT	CAWSVGLASTDTQYF
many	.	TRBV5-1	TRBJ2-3	TGCGCCAGCAGGCTGGACTTCACAGATACGCAGTATTTT	CASRLDFTDTQYF
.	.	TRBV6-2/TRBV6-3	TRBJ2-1	TGTGCCAGCACTAGCCCGGGGAGCGATGAGCAGTTCTTC	CASTSPGSDEQFF
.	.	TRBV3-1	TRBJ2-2	TGTGCCAGCAGCCAAGAGCCCCCGCGAGTAATTTCCACCGGGGAGCTGTTTTTT	CASSQEPPRVISTGELFF
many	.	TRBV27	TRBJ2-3	TGTGCCAGCAGCCCTTGGGAGGCAGGCACAGATACGCAGTATTTT	CASSPWEAGTDTQYF
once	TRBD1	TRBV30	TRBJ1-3	TGTGCCTGGAGTCACAGGGGGGGTAACACCATATATTTT	CAWSHRGGNTIYF
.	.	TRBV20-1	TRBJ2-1	TGCAGTGCTAGGAGTACAGGGGACTTCGATGAGCAGTTCTTC	CSARSTGDFDEQFF
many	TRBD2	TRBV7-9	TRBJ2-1	TGTGCCAGCAGCGCCCTAGCGGGGTACAATGAGCAGTTCTTC	CASSALAGYNEQFF
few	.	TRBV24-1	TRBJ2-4	TGTGCCACGAGTACCGCGAACGCGAACATTCAGTACTTC	CATSTANANIQYF
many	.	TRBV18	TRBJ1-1	TGTGCCAGCTCACTCCAACAGACGTCGAACACTGAAGCTTTCTTT	CASSLQQTSNTEAFF
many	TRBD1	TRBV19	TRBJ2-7	TGTGCCAGTAGTATTTCCGGGACAGGGCCCTACGAGCAGTACTTC	CASSISGTGPYEQYF
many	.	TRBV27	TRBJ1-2	TGTGCCAGCCACCCGATAGGGGGTCAGGGCTACACCTTC	CASHPIGGQGYTF
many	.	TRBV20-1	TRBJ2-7	TGCAGTGCTACCGATTGGGTAGCGGTGTCCTACGAGCAGTACTTC	CSATDWVAVSYEQYF
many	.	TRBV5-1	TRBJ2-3	TGCGCCAGCAGCCCATTCATGGGGACGCAGTATTTT	CASSPFMGTQYF